This T cell receptor (beta chain) was recorded in a study of response to subunit inactivated influenza vaccine. MiXCR, run by TCRdb on the RT-PCR reads, gives a single entry per CDR3 protein. The repertoire holds about 190,000 distinct CDR3 sequences, with roughly 14% as singletons. This clonotype was counted between two and nine times. Its antigen is unknown. Study-wide findings and caveats: Authors suggested seasonal influenza vaccinations each recruit few new T cells.

V gave up 4 bases and J gave up 8 bases, with 15 bases separating them. Per germline, CDR1 LGHNA and CDR2 YSLEER. The CDR3 is 15 residues long. This clonotype was sampled from a man aged 45-60 years who received an inactivated influenza vaccine. V is TRBV4-3 and J is TRBJ1-6; D unclear. The sequencing here drew on CD8+ T cells sorted from PBMCs, taken roughly 5 days after vaccination. CDR3 sequence: CASSPYGFGYSPLHF. The CDR3 bases are TGCGCCAGCAGCCCGTACGGGTTTGGTTATTCACCCCTCCACTTT.